This TCR beta chain was found in a study of PD-L1 blockade in urothelial cancer. Overall study findings and caveats: Tumor-associated clones in blood expanded more at 3 weeks in durable-benefit patients.

Worth noting for this clone: Its antigen remains unknown.

Time point defined: pretreatment peripheral blood. Per germline, CDR1 MNHEY and CDR2 SMNVEV (reference sequence). Trimming took 2 bases from V and 3 from J; bases not matched to a gene: 2. This CDR3 is 16 amino acids long. This table comes from immunoSEQ multiplex PCR, and its TCRdb copy is limited to in-frame clones, with some not included. The table includes roughly 130,000 clones, about 88% detected once. Material: PBMCs, obtained around atezolizumab (anti-PD-L1) treatment. The chain uses TRBV27 and TRBJ1-6, with TRBD1 identical over 9 bases. The TCR comes from a man aged 45-60 years with urothelial cancer. The CDR3 bases are TGTGCCAGCAGTTTAGGGACAGGGCTCTATAATTCACCCCTCCACTTT. It translates to CASSLGTGLYNSPLHF.